These 26 T cell receptor beta chains originate from one sample sequenced in a study of blood T cell repertoires in COVID-19 (dated by TCRdb to between 2020 and 2021). Library prep was done by the immunoSEQ multiplex PCR assay. Drawn from immuneACCESS, this table holds only the in-frame rearrangements with V and J called that TCRdb kept. Clones are partly lost; checked studies trace under half to an unresolved V gene and leave the rest unexplained. For this sample there are about 170,000 clones; 70% to 85% appear just once. The top ten constitute about 6.9% of the sample. The specimen was peripheral blood. The receptors were gathered from a man older than 75 with COVID-19, enrolled during active disease.

The chain is built from TRBV2 and TRBJ2-7; 8 nucleotides align to TRBD1. V lost 5 bases, J lost 0 bases, and 18 bases stayed unmatched. Germline V gives CDR1 SNHLY, CDR2 FYNNEI. The CDR3 length is 19 residues. CDR3 nucleotides: TGTGCCAGCAGTCTCACCACCCAGGGGGCGATGAGGAGCTCCTACGAGCAGTACTTC. It yields the protein CASSLTTQGAMRSSYEQYF.

This clone appeared a few times. The V and J genes are TRBV4-2 and TRBJ1-1; 12 bases are shared with TRBD1. The CDR3 is made up of 14 amino acids. Germline V lookup: CDR1 LGHNA, CDR2 YNFKEQ. J gave up 8 bases and V 0 bases, and 1 base lay outside the gene matches. CDR3 bases: TGTGCCAGCAGCCAAGAGGGGACAGGGGGCGAAGCTTTCTTT. Translated: CASSQEGTGGEAFF.

V usage is TRBV5-1 and J usage is TRBJ1-4; 10 positions agree with TRBD1. The CDR3 length is 16 residues. The V gene end was trimmed by 0 bases and the J gene end by 3 bases; junction bases not matched to a gene: 2. Germline V gene data show CDR1 as SGHRS and CDR2 as YFSETQ. This CDR3 is CASSLGQGASNEKLFF. The CDR3 nucleotides are TGCGCCAGCAGCTTGGGACAGGGGGCGTCTAATGAAAAACTGTTTTTT.

Only one count was recorded for this clone. The V gene is TRBV6-5, the J gene TRBJ1-2; 7 bases line up with TRBD1. The V and J ends lost 6 bases and 4 bases, in that order; junction bases with no gene match: 5. CDR3 length: 13 residues. Looked up from germline, CDR1 is MNHEY and CDR2 is SVGAGI. The chain's CDR3 is CASRDDRVYGYTF. The CDR3 nucleotides are TGTGCCAGCAGGGATGACAGGGTCTATGGCTACACCTTC.

V and J are TRBV4-3 and TRBJ2-3, with TRBD2 as a possible D gene (6 bases). Germline V gene data show CDR1 as LGHNA and CDR2 as YSLEER. This CDR3 has 14 amino acids. V gave up 0 bases and J gave up 3 bases, with 7 bases separating them. DNA of the CDR3: TGCGCCAGCAGCCAAGATCGGGGGACAGATACGCAGTATTTT. Translating it yields CASSQDRGTDTQYF.

The rearrangement uses TRBV4-1 and TRBJ2-1; 11 nucleotides line up with TRBD2. This CDR3 has 18 amino acids. V dropped 0 bases and J dropped 4; count of bases not matched to a gene: 8. CDR1 is MGHRA and CDR2 is YSYEKL in the germline V gene. The CDR3 DNA is TGCGCCAGCAGCCAAGAATCGATAGCGGGGGGGCATTACAATGAGCAGTTCTTC. Encoded protein: CASSQESIAGGHYNEQFF.

V gene TRBV24-1 combines with J gene TRBJ1-2; TRBD1 is a possible D gene (6 bases). Germline assignment: CDR1 KGHDR and CDR2 SFDVKD. The length of the CDR3 is 13 residues. Trimming took 5 bases from V and 8 from J, leaving 14 bases between them. This CDR3 is CATSGRGFGGYTF. The CDR3 DNA reads as TGTGCCACCAGTGGAAGGGGGTTCGGAGGCTACACCTTC.

J is TRBJ1-3 and V is TRBV6-5; 9 nucleotides align to TRBD1. Germline assignment: CDR1 MNHEY and CDR2 SVGAGI. The CDR3 extends over 13 amino acids. Trimming cost V 6 bases and J 4 bases; bases outside gene matches: 1. CDR3 DNA sequence: TGTGCCAGCAGCGGACAGGGGGGAAACACCATATATTTT. It encodes CASSGQGGNTIYF.

The chain uses TRBV6-5 and TRBJ1-1, with TRBD1 as a possible D gene (5 bases). V shed 0 bases and J shed 0 bases, with 8 bases lying between them. The CDR3 length is 15 residues. The germline gives CDR1 MNHEY, CDR2 SVGAGI. CDR3 residues: CASSYSGRVNTEAFF. For the CDR3, the DNA is TGTGCCAGCAGTTACTCGGGCAGGGTGAACACTGAAGCTTTCTTT.

The chain links TRBV7-8 to TRBJ1-6; the D is unclear. The germline gives CDR1 SGHVS, CDR2 FQNEAQ. The V gene lost 5 bases and the J gene lost 10 bases, with 15 bases spanning the gap. The CDR3 contains 14 residues. The CDR3 protein is CASSGVGWVSPLHF. The CDR3 DNA follows: TGTGCCAGCAGCGGCGTGGGCTGGGTCTCACCCCTCCACTTT.

The chain carries TRBV10-1 and TRBJ1-6, with D possibly matching TRBD1 (5 bases). The CDR3 spans 17 residues. Germline-derived CDR1 and CDR2 are WNHNN and SYGVQD (reference sequence). Between the trimmed V and J ends, which lost 0 bases and 6 bases, there was a span of 15 bases. Here the CDR3 DNA reads TGCGCCAGCAGTGAGTCCGGGGGGTTCGGGGGTAATTCACCCCTCCACTTT. It yields the protein CASSESGGFGGNSPLHF.

This chain links TRBV4-1 with TRBJ2-1, with TRBD1 identical over 9 bases. The CDR3 covers 15 residues. Germline CDR1 is MGHRA and CDR2 is YSYEKL. V lost 3 bases and J lost 2; bases outside the gene matches: 2. In nucleotides, the CDR3 is TGCGCCAGCAGCCACCGGGACAGGGCCTACAATGAGCAGTTCTTC. Translation gives CASSHRDRAYNEQFF.

This chain links TRBV6-5 with TRBJ1-4; 9 positions agree with TRBD1. The CDR3 has 13 residues. Germline lookup yields CDR1 MNHEY and CDR2 SVGAGI. V lost 11 bases and J lost 7; bases outside the gene matches: 8. As DNA, the CDR3 is TGTGCCGGGGGGACAGGGCGAATTGAAAAACTGTTTTTT. This translates into CAGGTGRIEKLFF.

The chain joins TRBV7-9 to TRBJ2-5; 8 positions agree with TRBD2. The CDR3 consists of 17 residues. CDR1 and CDR2 from the germline V gene are SEHNR and FQNEAQ (reference sequence). Unmatched junction bases numbered 12, after V lost 5 bases and J lost 1 base. CDR3 in DNA: TGTGCCAGCAGCCCCCTGCAGGATAGCGGGGTCCAAGAGACCCAGTACTTC. This encodes CASSPLQDSGVQETQYF.

The chain joins TRBV5-1 to TRBJ1-2; D is unclear. Germline CDR1 SGHRS, CDR2 YFSETQ. CDR3 length equals 14 residues. Trimming took 2 bases from V and 0 from J, leaving 8 bases between them. CDR3 sequence: CASSFAETNYGYTF. The CDR3 DNA reads as TGCGCCAGCAGCTTTGCGGAGACTAACTATGGCTACACCTTC.

CDR3 loop: CASAEDRDYEQYF. Here the CDR3 DNA reads TGTGCCAGCGCAGAAGACAGGGATTACGAGCAGTACTTC. V is TRBV6-5 and J is TRBJ2-7; TRBD1 matches at 7 bases. There are 13 residues in the CDR3. Germline values: CDR1 MNHEY, CDR2 SVGAGI. Trimming at V came to 8 bases and at J to 4 bases, leaving 8 bases not matched to a gene.

This clone has more than one count but fewer than ten. The rearrangement joins TRBV9 to TRBJ1-2; TRBD1 agrees at 8 bases. This CDR3 comprises 15 residues. Germline CDR1 is SGDLS and CDR2 is YYNGEE. V shed 0 bases, J shed 8 bases, and the junction held 9 bases outside the gene matches. The CDR3 sequence is CASSVEHSAGGGYTF. CDR3 nucleotide sequence: TGTGCCAGCAGCGTAGAACATTCGGCAGGGGGCGGCTACACCTTC. Variable domain in full (rest from reference TRBV9 and TRBJ1-2): DSGVTQTPKHLITATGQRVTLRCSPRSGDLSVYWYQQSLDQGLQFLIQYYNGEERAKGNILERFSAQQFPDLHSELNLSSLELGDSALYFCASSVEHSAGGGYTFGSGTRLTVV.

The chain couples TRBV10-2 to TRBJ2-2, with D perhaps TRBD1 (6 bases). The V end lost 3 bases, the J end lost 1 base, and 12 bases lay between the germline ends. The CDR3 totals 16 residues. CDR1 WSHSY and CDR2 SAAADI come from the germline V gene. The CDR3 DNA reads TGCGCCAGCAGTGACCTTGGACAGAAGAACACCGGGGAGCTGTTTTTT. Its protein is CASSDLGQKNTGELFF.

The chain couples TRBV19 to TRBJ2-1; possible D gene TRBD1, 5 bases. Trimming stripped 8 bases from V and 4 bases from J, with 6 bases between. From germline, CDR1 is LNHDA and CDR2 SQIVND (reference sequence). The CDR3 totals 11 residues. The DNA of the CDR3 is TGTGCCAGTCAGGGTTACAATGAGCAGTTCTTC. It codes for CASQGYNEQFF.

This sequence joins TRBV19 and TRBJ1-1; no definite D call. This CDR3 has 15 amino acids. Trimming stripped 5 bases from V and 0 bases from J, with 13 bases between. In germline, CDR1 is LNHDA, CDR2 SQIVND (reference sequence). The CDR3 here is CASSREGYMNTEAFF. The CDR3 nucleotides are TGTGCCAGTAGTCGAGAGGGATACATGAACACTGAAGCTTTCTTT.

This clone turned up a few times. The V call is TRBV5-6, the J call TRBJ1-2, with unresolved D. Germline CDR1 reads SGHDT; CDR2 reads YYEEEE. The CDR3 has 13 residues. The V and J ends lost 0 bases and 8 bases respectively, with 11 bases between them. Written as DNA, the CDR3 is TGTGCCAGCAGCTTGGGGAGGTTAGGCGGCTACACCTTC. It translates to CASSLGRLGGYTF.

Comments on this clone: The same CDR3 can be traced to other DNA sequences in this sample. The rearrangement links TRBV3-1 (or the pseudogene TRBV3-2) to TRBJ1-5; D is possibly TRBD1 (6 bases). Germline CDR1 and CDR2: LGHDT and YNNKEL (reference sequence). The CDR3 sequence is 13 residues long. The ends were cut back, 3 bases at V and 4 bases at J, with 7 bases in the middle. CDR3 bases: TGTGCCAGCAGCCAGGACAGAAATCAGCCCCAGCATTTT. Its protein is CASSQDRNQPQHF.

The chain is built from TRBV9 and TRBJ1-3; D perhaps matches TRBD1 (5 bases). The germline V and J ends were trimmed by 7 bases and 0 bases, with 20 bases remaining between them. CDR1 is SGDLS, CDR2 YYNGEE, per germline. The CDR3 loop spans 17 amino acids. The CDR3 reads CASARRGSLSSGNTIYF. The CDR3 DNA follows: TGTGCCAGCGCCCGGCGGGGCAGCCTGAGCTCTGGAAACACCATATATTTT.

This chain connects TRBV7-2 to TRBJ2-5; 7 bases fit TRBD2. Germline CDR1 and CDR2: SGHTA and FQGNSA. V shed 5 bases and J 2 bases; nucleotides not matched to a gene: 8. The CDR3 sequence is 15 residues long. The CDR3 loop is CASSKQKAGQETQYF. DNA for the CDR3: TGTGCCAGCAGCAAACAAAAAGCGGGGCAAGAGACCCAGTACTTC.

The DNA of the CDR3 is TGTGCCAGCAGCGTGGGCCCTTTCACTGAAGCTTTCTTT. As protein: CASSVGPFTEAFF. The chain uses TRBV9 and TRBJ1-1; D uncertain. The CDR3 runs 13 residues. V was shortened by 2 bases and J by 4 bases, with 9 bases between the two germline ends. Germline CDR1 SGDLS, CDR2 YYNGEE.

The chain recombines TRBV7-2 with TRBJ1-1; a weak D match, TRBD1 (6 bases). Trimming removed 5 bases at V and 5 bases at J, with 15 bases between. CDR1 and CDR2 (germline): SGHTA, FQGNSA. The length of the CDR3 is 14 residues. CDR3 region: CASSPDSGSTEAFF. In nucleotides, the CDR3 is TGTGCCAGCAGCCCGGACAGTGGATCGACTGAAGCTTTCTTT.